The rows below give T cell receptor beta chains drawn from one sample of a study of OX40 agonist ivuxolimab in advanced cancers. The protocol was immunoSEQ multiplex PCR, while the TCRdb copy is restricted to in-frame clones and leaves out a portion. The sample consists of more than 50,000 clones, about 85% of them appearing once. Material: CD4+ or CD8+ T cells sorted from blood, obtained in a trial of the OX40 agonist ivuxolimab. Receptor source: an adult with an advanced solid tumor such as melanoma, head and neck, liver or kidney cancer. CDR3s include the opening cysteine and the closing phenylalanine or tryptophan.

v_call cdr3_aa
TRBV4-1 CASSQDPTGTKPQHF
TRBV19 CASNHPGSGGETQYF
TRBV9 CASSGTGLRETQYF
TRBV9 CAYRLAGGTDTQYF
TRBV30 CAWITQGGFQTQYF
TRBV7-3 CASSLLRGEIYGYTF
TRBV6-4 CASSDLTDTQYF
TRBV7-9 CASSEQGAHEETQYF
TRBV30 CAWAGGGWNIQYF
TRBV28 CASSFGLAAGGEAFF
TRBV11-3 CASSLGRLAGAAVETQYF
TRBV2 CASTLRLEFNEKLFF
TRBV10-3 CATPTVGVSGANVLTF
TRBV5-1 CASSLEGASGNTIYF
TRBV6-5 CASSYPGLENTEAFF
TRBV5-1 CASSGSSYEQYF
TRBV18 CASSRLAGGPGEQFF
TRBV7-2 CASSRTGGADTQYF
TRBV5-1 CASSLDSWGEAFF
TRBV30 CAWSYTRVLGREPDTQYF
TRBV5-6 CASSLRNGYTF
TRBV7-4 CASSLSLGETQYF
TRBV11-2 CASSTRGGGEQFF
TRBV6-5 CASSRGRDNYGHTF
TRBV7-3 CASSYDRGREQYF
TRBV5-4 CASSWQGVGTGELFF
TRBV2 CAASRIDPNTGELFF
TRBV7-9 CASSLEAGYGYTF
TRBV7-9 CASSLGQTFYF
TRBV5-1 CASSFTGDPGTEAFF
TRBV18 CASSPILTGGETQYF
TRBV4-2 CASSQQFASVYEQYF
TRBV6-4 CASSYSGRTGGSPLHF
TRBV7-8 CASSTGRENSPLHF
TRBV5-4 CASSLYQPWTGGTGELFF
TRBV5-1 CASSLKSGDQPQHF
TRBV6-6 CASSYEGSGNTIYF
TRBV9 CASSGPGQGRSPLHF
TRBV5-6 CASSPGGQGANQPQHF
TRBV5-1 CASSLAQADYNEQFF
TRBV9 CASSLTDTQYF
TRBV7-9 CASSSGTNEKLFF
TRBV27 CATGTGVSVVGANVLTF
TRBV14 CASSQGRGPTYEQYF
TRBV30 CAWSVLQGFVYNSPLHF
TRBV19 CASSRRTGPGDSPLHF
TRBV6-1 CASSDLLAGPTILGYTF
TRBV10-3 CAISEEGGIYNEQFF
TRBV11-2 CASSVGGNYGYTF
TRBV7-5 CVRSLGLAGGIRPLYNEQFF
TRBV29-1 CSVEGIVGIRNGELFF
TRBV18 CASSPPEAGLNGYTF
TRBV5-1 CASSLATDRTGNTIYF
TRBV14 CASSQWGLGEAFF
TRBV10-3 CAITAVGEQFF
TRBV7-9 CASSLRGSGRGLSPLHF
TRBV30 CAWRDRDEAFF
TRBV15 CATSGTGNYGYTF
TRBV5-5 CASSLAGTATNEKLFF
TRBV5-1 CASRDRENSPLHF